The 25 T cell receptor beta chains listed next were all sequenced from one sample in a study of OX40 agonist ivuxolimab in advanced cancers. Profiled with immunoSEQ multiplex PCR; TCRdb holds only in-frame clones, not every one. This sample has more than 25,000 clones, with 80% to 90% found just once. The input for sequencing was CD4+ or CD8+ T cells sorted from blood, taken in a trial of the OX40 agonist ivuxolimab. These receptors were collected from an adult with an advanced solid tumor such as melanoma, head and neck, liver or kidney cancer.

The V call is TRBV7-3, the J call TRBJ2-3; 8 positions agree with TRBD1. The germline V gene has CDR1 SGHTA and CDR2 FQGTGA. Trimming removed 1 base from V and 1 base from J; junction bases left unmatched: 7. The CDR3 has 17 residues. The CDR3 DNA sequence: TGTGCCAGCAGCTTAAGGCGACGGGACAGGCGCACAGATACGCAGTATTTT. It is translated as CASSLRRRDRRTDTQYF.

V gene TRBV6-1 combines with J gene TRBJ2-2, with D hard to call. With 7 bases removed from V and 2 bases from J, the gap between germline ends came to 14 bases. CDR3 length equals 15 residues. From germline, CDR1 is MNHNS and CDR2 SASEGT. The CDR3: CASTLGLYNTGELFF. The CDR3 DNA sequence: TGTGCCAGCACCCTGGGTCTTTATAACACCGGGGAGCTGTTTTTT.

This clone turned up a few times. The same CDR3 can be traced to other DNA sequences in this sample. V usage is TRBV28 and J usage is TRBJ2-3; tentatively, D is TRBD1 (6 bases). Trimming shortened V by 6 bases and J by 1 base, and 14 bases separated the two germline ends. This CDR3 contains 15 residues. The germline gives CDR1 MDHEN, CDR2 SYDVKM. CDR3 DNA: TGTGCCAGCAGCCGAGGGGGAATAGGCACAGATACGCAGTATTTT. Translating gives CASSRGGIGTDTQYF.

This sequence joins TRBV9 and TRBJ2-7, with TRBD1 matching 11 bases. Trimming removed 3 bases from V and 2 bases from J; junction bases left unmatched: 10. Germline V CDR1 and CDR2: SGDLS, YYNGEE. The CDR3 runs 17 residues. CDR3 bases: TGTGCCAGCAGCGGATCGAAAACGGGACAGGGGGCCTACGAGCAGTACTTC. Its translation: CASSGSKTGQGAYEQYF.

V usage is TRBV5-6 and J usage is TRBJ2-2; D assignment may be TRBD1 or TRBD2 (5 bases each). CDR3 size: 12 residues. Germline CDR1 and CDR2: SGHDT and YYEEEE. With 7 bases removed from V and 5 bases from J, the gap between germline ends came to 9 bases. CDR3 in DNA: TGTGCCAGCCGGGACGGAACCGGGGAGCTGTTTTTT. It yields the protein CASRDGTGELFF.

The V gene is TRBV30, the J gene TRBJ2-3; 8 bases agree with TRBD1. This CDR3 has 14 residues. The ends lost 2 bases at V and 5 bases at J; junction bases unmatched: 6. Germline lookup yields CDR1 GTSNPN and CDR2 SVGIG (reference sequence). Written as DNA, the CDR3 is TGTGCCTGGAGTATGACAGGGGACGGAGATACGCAGTATTTT. The encoded protein is CAWSMTGDGDTQYF.

The V and J genes are TRBV7-6 and TRBJ2-2; 12 positions match TRBD2. The junction had 3 bases not matched to a gene; V was cut back by 4 bases and J by 3 bases. The CDR3 runs to 16 residues. Germline V gives CDR1 SGHVS, CDR2 FNYEAQ. The CDR3 DNA reads as TGTGCCAGCAGCTACCTAGCGGGAGGGGACACCGGGGAGCTGTTTTTT. It encodes CASSYLAGGDTGELFF.

The genes are TRBV11-2 and TRBJ1-2; D is ambiguous. The CDR3 has 12 amino acids. From germline, CDR1 is SGHAT and CDR2 FQNNGV. V gave up 1 base and J gave up 6 bases, with 6 bases separating them. Here the CDR3 DNA reads TGTGCCAGCAGCTTAGTTGCAGATGGCTACACCTTC. It translates to CASSLVADGYTF.

The chain has TRBV6-9 and TRBJ2-3, with no clear D. This CDR3 is built from 14 residues. Trimming took 10 bases from V and 2 from J, leaving 16 bases between them. The germline V gene encodes CDR1 MNHGY and CDR2 SVAAGI. This CDR3 reads CANLTNSFTDTQYF. CDR3 nucleotides: TGTGCCAACCTTACGAACAGCTTCACAGATACGCAGTATTTT.

The J gene is TRBJ2-7, the V gene TRBV28, with D perhaps matching TRBD2 (6 bases). This CDR3 comprises 15 residues. Germline V gene sequence: CDR1 MDHEN, CDR2 SYDVKM. V dropped 2 bases and J dropped 2 bases, with 13 bases sitting between them. The CDR3, as DNA: TGTGCCAGCAGTTTAGACGGGAGTAACCCCTACGAGCAGTACTTC. This sequence encodes CASSLDGSNPYEQYF.

The chain carries TRBV7-2 and TRBJ1-2; D is uncertain. With 5 bases removed from V and 3 bases from J, the gap between germline ends came to 7 bases. This CDR3 is 12 amino acids long. Germline assignment: CDR1 SGHTA and CDR2 FQGNSA. The CDR3 reads CASSPTYYGYTF. In nucleotides, the CDR3 is TGTGCCAGCAGCCCAACCTACTATGGCTACACCTTC.

The CDR3 reads CASAPGLTVDTQYF. The CDR3 bases are TGTGCCAGCGCGCCGGGACTAACGGTAGATACGCAGTATTTT. The chain uses TRBV7-3 and TRBJ2-3; 7 bases match TRBD2. The CDR3 contains 14 residues. Trimming at V came to 8 bases and at J to 5 bases, leaving 10 bases not matched to a gene. Germline CDR1 reads SGHTA; CDR2 reads FQGTGA.

J is TRBJ2-1 and V is TRBV7-9, with unresolved D. Trimming left V 8 bases short and J 4 bases short, with 18 bases between. Germline V CDR1 and CDR2: SEHNR, FQNEAQ (reference sequence). The CDR3 spans 15 residues. The chain's CDR3 is CASRSADAPYNEQFF. DNA of the CDR3: TGTGCCAGCCGCTCGGCAGACGCCCCATACAATGAGCAGTTCTTC. The full variable domain, its missing parts supplied by reference TRBV7-9 and TRBJ2-1, is DTGVSQNPRHKITKRGQNVTFRCDPISEHNRLYWYRQTLGQGPEFLTYFQNEAQLEKSRLLSDRFSAERPKGSFSTLEIQRTEQGDSAMYLCASRSADAPYNEQFFGPGTRLTVL.

The chain combines TRBV6-1 with TRBJ1-6; the D is unclear. Deletions cut 6 bases from V and 4 bases from J, with 4 bases between. This CDR3 has 12 amino acids. Germline V CDR1 and CDR2: MNHNS, SASEGT. The CDR3 spells CASRKYNSPLHF. The CDR3 bases are TGTGCCAGCAGGAAGTATAATTCACCCCTCCACTTT.

The chain employs TRBV10-3 and TRBJ2-7, with 13 bases lining up with TRBD2. Trimming removed 10 bases from V and 1 base from J; junction bases left unmatched: 4. Germline CDR1 reads ENHRY; CDR2 reads SYGVKD. The CDR3 runs 14 residues. The DNA for the CDR3 is TGTGCCACGTCGGGACTAGCGGGATCCTACGAGCAGTACTTC. Its translation: CATSGLAGSYEQYF.

The chain combines TRBV9 with TRBJ2-3; D remains ambiguous. The V and J ends lost 3 bases and 5 bases respectively, with 19 bases between them. The CDR3 contains 16 residues. Germline V lookup: CDR1 SGDLS, CDR2 YYNGEE. The CDR3 bases are TGTGCCAGCAGCGAACCCCAGTATGGGGATTTAGATACGCAGTATTTT. Protein: CASSEPQYGDLDTQYF.

The chain combines TRBV4-1 with TRBJ2-7; TRBD1 agrees at 7 bases. The CDR3 extends over 17 amino acids. V lost 0 bases and J lost 2; bases outside the gene matches: 10. CDR1 and CDR2 (germline): MGHRA, YSYEKL. CDR3 in DNA: TGCGCCAGCAGCCAAGATACAGGGGTTGATGGGACCTACGAGCAGTACTTC. This codes for CASSQDTGVDGTYEQYF.

This clone has a handful of counts. The J gene is TRBJ1-5, the V gene TRBV19; the match to TRBD1 covers 7 bases. The CDR3 has 16 residues. CDR1 is LNHDA and CDR2 is SQIVND in the germline V gene (reference sequence). Trimming cost V 6 bases and J 2 bases; bases outside gene matches: 10. The CDR3 is CASRPKTGFGNQPQHF. The CDR3 coding sequence is TGTGCCAGTAGGCCCAAGACAGGGTTCGGCAATCAGCCCCAGCATTTT.

The CDR3 coding sequence is TGTGCCAGCAGCCCTCCGGCGGGAAACACCATATATTTT. Its translation: CASSPPAGNTIYF. This chain joins TRBV13 and TRBJ1-3, with D uncertain. V lost 5 bases and J 4 bases, leaving 9 bases between the germline ends. This CDR3 has 13 amino acids. CDR1 PRHDT and CDR2 FYEKMQ come from the germline V gene (reference sequence).

The gene calls are TRBV5-1 and TRBJ2-3, with D possibly being TRBD1 (5 bases). Germline loops: CDR1 SGHRS, CDR2 YFSETQ. The CDR3 loop spans 14 amino acids. V lost 0 bases and J 2 bases, leaving 7 bases between the germline ends. The CDR3 sequence is CASSLDRLTDTQYF. The CDR3 coding sequence is TGCGCCAGCAGCTTGGACAGGCTCACAGATACGCAGTATTTT.

The gene calls are TRBV19 and TRBJ2-1, with 10 bases lining up with TRBD2. V lost 3 bases to trimming and J lost 9 bases; unmatched junction nucleotides: 5. The CDR3 contains 14 residues. CDR1 and CDR2 (germline): LNHDA, SQIVND (reference sequence). The DNA for the CDR3 is TGTGCCAGTAGTATCTGGACTAGCGGAAGTGAGCAGTTCTTC. Translated: CASSIWTSGSEQFF.

This chain connects TRBV27 to TRBJ2-7; maybe TRBD2 (6 bases). V was trimmed by 3 bases and J by 3 bases, leaving 12 bases between them. CDR1 MNHEY and CDR2 SMNVEV come from the germline V gene (reference sequence). This CDR3 spans 14 amino acids. The CDR3 reads CASSFGGRHYEQYF. CDR3 in DNA: TGTGCCAGCAGTTTCGGAGGGAGGCACTACGAGCAGTACTTC.

About this clone itself: The identical CDR3 is also encoded by other nucleotide sequences in the sample. The chain combines TRBV4-1 with TRBJ2-7; 7 nucleotides align to TRBD1. Unmatched junction bases numbered 5, after V lost 3 bases and J lost 3 bases. This CDR3 contains 14 residues. Germline V lookup: CDR1 MGHRA, CDR2 YSYEKL. This CDR3 is CASSQGDSSYEQYF. CDR3 DNA sequence: TGCGCCAGCAGCCAGGGGGACAGTAGCTACGAGCAGTACTTC.

This chain connects TRBV7-9 to TRBJ2-5, with TRBD2 identical over 9 bases. There are 17 residues in the CDR3. Germline-derived CDR1 and CDR2 are SEHNR and FQNEAQ (reference sequence). The V and J ends lost 5 bases and 5 bases, in that order; junction bases with no gene match: 15. Here the CDR3 DNA reads TGTGCCAGCAGCCGCGGGGGGGTAGCCGGGAGAACGGAGACCCAGTACTTC. It specifies CASSRGGVAGRTETQYF.

CDR3 in DNA: TGTGCCAGCAGTGACTCCACAGATACGCAGTATTTT. Protein product: CASSDSTDTQYF. This chain links TRBV6-4 with TRBJ2-3; D gene uncertain. Germline CDR1 reads MRHNA; CDR2 reads SNTAGT. The CDR3 spans 12 residues. Between the trimmed V and J ends, which lost 0 bases and 2 bases, there was a span of 0 bases.